The 23 T cell receptor beta chains presented below share a single source sample, sequenced in a study of T cells in localized non-small cell lung cancer. The protocol was immunoSEQ multiplex PCR, while the TCRdb copy is restricted to in-frame clones and leaves out a portion. The sample contains around 100,000 clones, about 91% of which appear only once. This specimen was peripheral blood, taken before any cancer treatment. The receptors originated from a man between 35 and 75 years old with stage I squamous cell lung carcinoma.

The chain recombines TRBV15 with TRBJ1-3; no definite D call. Germline assignment: CDR1 LNHNV and CDR2 YYDKDF (reference sequence). This CDR3 region has 16 residues. Trimming left V 0 bases short and J 1 base short, with 10 bases between. DNA for the CDR3: TGTGCCACCAGCAGAGATTTTCCCTCGTCTGGAAACACCATATATTTT. Residues: CATSRDFPSSGNTIYF.

This clone was picked up one time. The V and J genes are TRBV9 and TRBJ2-2, with 15 bases lining up with TRBD2. With V trimmed by 3 bases and J by 7 bases, 7 bases remained unmatched. Germline V CDR1 and CDR2: SGDLS, YYNGEE. The CDR3 length is 17 residues. CDR3 sequence: CASSAGLAGGQVGELFF. The CDR3 nucleotides are TGTGCCAGCAGCGCCGGACTAGCGGGGGGGCAAGTCGGGGAGCTGTTTTTT.

The chain employs TRBV19 and TRBJ1-4; possible D gene TRBD1, 6 bases. Germline loops: CDR1 LNHDA, CDR2 SQIVND (reference sequence). V was shortened by 4 bases and J by 6 bases, with 12 bases between the two germline ends. There are 14 residues in the CDR3. The CDR3 is CASSSLRGHEKLFF. The DNA of the CDR3 is TGTGCCAGTAGTAGTCTCAGGGGACATGAAAAACTGTTTTTT.

The J gene is TRBJ2-3, the V gene TRBV5-1; the match to TRBD2 covers 12 bases. The V segment lost 3 bases and the J segment 4 bases; nucleotides outside the gene matches: 6. CDR3 size: 16 residues. From germline, CDR1 is SGHRS and CDR2 YFSETQ. The CDR3 DNA reads TGCGCCAGCAGCTGGGCTAGCGGGGGGGCATCAGATACGCAGTATTTT. Its translation: CASSWASGGASDTQYF.

CDR3: CASSSTPGLSVYGYTF. CDR3 DNA sequence: TGTGCCAGCAGCTCGACTCCGGGACTCTCTGTCTATGGCTACACCTTC. V usage is TRBV11-2 and J usage is TRBJ1-2, with a weak D call TRBD1 (5 bases). With 4 bases removed from V and 4 bases from J, the gap between germline ends came to 19 bases. CDR3 length: 16 amino acids. The germline CDR1 and CDR2 sequences are SGHAT and FQNNGV.

The rearrangement uses TRBV28 and TRBJ1-5; 9 nucleotides match TRBD1. V gave up 2 bases and J gave up 3 bases; unmatched junction bases: 2. Germline loops: CDR1 MDHEN, CDR2 SYDVKM. This CDR3 region has 15 residues. The CDR3 region is CASSLLQGANQPQHF. The CDR3 bases are TGTGCCAGCAGTTTACTACAGGGGGCCAATCAGCCCCAGCATTTT.

The chain uses TRBV5-4 and TRBJ2-3, with D perhaps given as TRBD1 or TRBD2 (6 bases each). The CDR3 loop spans 15 amino acids. With 7 bases removed from V and 0 bases from J, the gap between germline ends came to 15 bases. The germline V gene encodes CDR1 SGHNT and CDR2 YYREEE (reference sequence). In DNA, the CDR3 is TGTGCCAGCCTCCGAGGGGGGACGAGCACAGATACGCAGTATTTT. It is translated as CASLRGGTSTDTQYF.

This sequence joins TRBV19 and TRBJ1-6, with D possibly being TRBD1 (5 bases). Germline lookup yields CDR1 LNHDA and CDR2 SQIVND (reference sequence). The CDR3 consists of 15 residues. Trimming pared 5 bases from V and 11 bases from J, leaving 19 bases between. The CDR3 loop reads CASSSISGTNPPLHF. The DNA for the CDR3 is TGTGCCAGTAGTTCCATATCCGGGACCAATCCACCCCTCCACTTT.

This rearrangement joins TRBV29-1 to TRBJ1-2; D is uncertain. The CDR3 is 15 amino acids. V gave up 5 bases and J gave up 7 bases, with 23 bases separating them. Germline V gene sequence: CDR1 SQVTM, CDR2 ANQGSEA. For the CDR3, the DNA is TGCAGCGTTAAGCCCCGACTTCGGTTAGACGGTGGCTACACCTTC. This sequence encodes CSVKPRLRLDGGYTF.

The chain links TRBV2 to TRBJ1-3, with 9 bases aligning to TRBD1. Germline assignment: CDR1 SNHLY and CDR2 FYNNEI. V lost 1 base to trimming and J lost 4 bases; unmatched junction nucleotides: 11. This CDR3 spans 18 amino acids. The CDR3 is CASSEGPLGQGPGNTIYF. The CDR3 DNA reads as TGTGCCAGCAGTGAAGGGCCTCTGGGACAGGGTCCCGGAAACACCATATATTTT. Looking up the rest from reference TRBV2 and TRBJ1-3 gives the full variable domain: EPEVTQTPSHQVTQMGQEVILRCVPISNHLYFYWYRQILGQKVEFLVSFYNNEISEKSEIFDDQFSVERPDGSNFTLKIRSTKLEDSAMYFCASSEGPLGQGPGNTIYFGEGSWLTVV.

The chain recombines TRBV29-1 with TRBJ1-2, with D uncertain. CDR3 size: 12 residues. CDR1 is SQVTM, CDR2 ANQGSEA, per germline. Trimming removed 4 bases at V and 2 bases at J, with 8 bases between. The CDR3 here is CSVVRVNYGYTF. The CDR3, as DNA: TGCAGCGTTGTGCGGGTAAACTATGGCTACACCTTC.

This chain connects TRBV15 to TRBJ1-5; 7 nucleotides match TRBD1. The germline CDR1 and CDR2 sequences are LNHNV and YYDKDF (reference sequence). The V and J ends lost 0 bases and 6 bases, in that order; junction bases with no gene match: 14. The CDR3 length is 18 residues. CDR3 sequence: CATSRDQAEGAWGQPQHF. CDR3 bases: TGTGCCACCAGCAGAGATCAGGCGGAGGGGGCGTGGGGTCAGCCCCAGCATTTT.

The genes are TRBV4-2 and TRBJ1-2; D call uncertain. The CDR3 consists of 14 residues. V lost 1 base and J 1 base, leaving 7 bases between the germline ends. Germline V lookup: CDR1 LGHNA, CDR2 YNFKEQ. The CDR3 region has the DNA TGTGCCAGCAGCCAAGCCTGGCGTAACTATGGCTACACCTTC. Encoded protein: CASSQAWRNYGYTF.

The chain has TRBV19 and TRBJ2-5, with D hard to call. In germline, CDR1 is LNHDA, CDR2 SQIVND (reference sequence). The CDR3 consists of 14 residues. V shed 7 bases and J shed 1 base, with 13 bases lying between them. This CDR3 reads CASNQRSFQETQYF. CDR3 nucleotides: TGTGCCAGTAATCAAAGATCGTTCCAAGAGACCCAGTACTTC.

The chain carries TRBV5-1 and TRBJ1-4; maybe TRBD1 (6 bases). This CDR3 spans 13 amino acids. Trimming shortened V by 7 bases and J by 7 bases, and 14 bases separated the two germline ends. Germline V gene data show CDR1 as SGHRS and CDR2 as YFSETQ. This chain's CDR3 is CASAGEDGEKLFF. CDR3 DNA sequence: TGCGCCAGCGCAGGGGAGGATGGTGAAAAACTGTTTTTT.

J is TRBJ1-3 and V is TRBV7-9; no firm D call. CDR1 is SEHNR and CDR2 is FQNEAQ in the germline V gene (reference sequence). CDR3 length: 15 amino acids. V lost 6 bases to trimming and J lost 1 base, with 13 bases between them. Here the CDR3 DNA reads TGTGCCAGCAGTTCACCCCGATTTTCTGGAAACACCATATATTTT. Translation: CASSSPRFSGNTIYF.

V usage is TRBV5-8 and J usage is TRBJ2-7; 9 bases align to TRBD1. The CDR3 loop spans 14 amino acids. V shed 5 bases and J 7 bases; nucleotides not matched to a gene: 10. Germline V lookup: CDR1 SGHTS, CDR2 YDEGEE. CDR3 loop: CASRARGQGREQYF. In DNA, the CDR3 is TGTGCCAGCAGAGCTAGGGGACAGGGTCGAGAGCAGTACTTC.

The sample holds one count of this clone. The chain joins TRBV6-1 to TRBJ2-5; 7 nucleotides line up with TRBD2. The CDR3 extends over 14 amino acids. Germline V lookup: CDR1 MNHNS, CDR2 SASEGT. V shed 4 bases, J shed 0 bases, and the junction held 2 bases outside the gene matches. CDR3 protein: CASSVGTNQETQYF. The CDR3 DNA reads as TGTGCCAGCAGTGTCGGGACTAACCAAGAGACCCAGTACTTC.

This clone was seen a single time. The V and J genes are TRBV29-1 and TRBJ2-2; D call uncertain. This CDR3 contains 15 residues. Germline CDR1 and CDR2: SQVTM and ANQGSEA. The V gene lost 4 bases and the J gene lost 1 base, with 13 bases spanning the gap. The CDR3 loop reads CSVVDPRGNTGELFF. The CDR3 nucleotides read TGCAGCGTTGTAGACCCCAGAGGGAACACCGGGGAGCTGTTTTTT.

In this sample, this clone turned up once. The chain is built from TRBV2 and TRBJ1-2, with TRBD1 matching 7 bases. The germline V gene has CDR1 SNHLY and CDR2 FYNNEI. This CDR3 spans 13 amino acids. With V trimmed by 6 bases and J by 7 bases, 8 bases remained unmatched. The CDR3 nucleotides read TGTGCCAGCAGCCGGGACAGTGCTTCTGGCTACACCTTC. It codes for CASSRDSASGYTF.

The count of this clone is one. The chain has TRBV15 and TRBJ1-2; D not certain. Germline V gene data show CDR1 as LNHNV and CDR2 as YYDKDF (reference sequence). V lost 0 bases to trimming and J lost 7 bases, with 12 bases between them. The CDR3 is 14 residues long. The CDR3 coding sequence is TGTGCCACCAGCAGAGATGTAGGGCCGGCTGGCTACACCTTC. This codes for CATSRDVGPAGYTF.

The J gene is TRBJ2-5, the V gene TRBV5-6, with a tentative D call TRBD1 (5 bases). Germline-derived CDR1 and CDR2 are SGHDT and YYEEEE. V was clipped by 0 bases and J by 2 bases, with 8 bases between them. The length of the CDR3 is 14 residues. This CDR3 reads CASSLAYRQETQYF. The CDR3 nucleotides are TGTGCCAGCAGCTTGGCTTACAGGCAAGAGACCCAGTACTTC.

Points on this clone: Other DNA sequences from this sample encode an identical CDR3 as well. This chain joins TRBV5-1 and TRBJ2-7; TRBD1 matches 9 bases. CDR3 size: 14 residues. V lost 6 bases, J lost 2 bases, and 6 bases stayed unmatched. In germline, CDR1 is SGHRS, CDR2 YFSETQ. The CDR3 loop is CASKGGTGPYEQYF. CDR3 coding DNA: TGCGCCAGCAAAGGGGGGACAGGGCCCTACGAGCAGTACTTC.